Included here is one T cell receptor (beta chain) sequence, with context. No antigen is known for it. This record comes from a study of T cell responses to AZD1222 COVID-19 vaccine. Study observations and caveats: Clonal diversity may have been underestimated, and the donors were mostly white British, with more females than males. Dominant at 160-218 and 743-854, vaccine-associated CD4 TCRs also spanned spike. With two AZD1222 doses given, Spike-specific TCR breadth and depth both rose.

The germline V gene has CDR1 SGHRS and CDR2 YFSETQ. This CDR3 is built from 14 residues. V lost 0 bases, J lost 0 bases, and 6 bases lay in between. The table came from immunoSEQ multiplex PCR; TCRdb's copy has only in-frame clones and leaves some out. The profile shows 170,000 or so clones, about nine tenths of them singletons. The TCR originated in an adult in good health. The sequences come from peripheral blood, collected on day 0 of AZD1222 vaccination. J is TRBJ1-2 and V is TRBV5-1; D is ambiguous. This chain's CDR3 is CASSLDGANYGYTF. CDR3 bases: TGCGCCAGCAGCTTGGACGGAGCTAACTATGGCTACACCTTC.